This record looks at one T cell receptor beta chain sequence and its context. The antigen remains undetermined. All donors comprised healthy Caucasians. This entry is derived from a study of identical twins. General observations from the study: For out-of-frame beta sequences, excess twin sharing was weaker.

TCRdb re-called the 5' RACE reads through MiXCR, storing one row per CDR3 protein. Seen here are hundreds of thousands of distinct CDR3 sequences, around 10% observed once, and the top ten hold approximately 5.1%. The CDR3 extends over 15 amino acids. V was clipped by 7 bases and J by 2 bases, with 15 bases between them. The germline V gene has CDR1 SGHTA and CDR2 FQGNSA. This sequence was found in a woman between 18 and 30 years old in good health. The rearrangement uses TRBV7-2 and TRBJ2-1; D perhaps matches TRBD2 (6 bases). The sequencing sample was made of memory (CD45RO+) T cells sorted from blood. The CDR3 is CASTIQGLPYNEQFF. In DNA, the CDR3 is TGTGCCAGCACCATCCAGGGACTCCCCTACAATGAGCAGTTCTTC.